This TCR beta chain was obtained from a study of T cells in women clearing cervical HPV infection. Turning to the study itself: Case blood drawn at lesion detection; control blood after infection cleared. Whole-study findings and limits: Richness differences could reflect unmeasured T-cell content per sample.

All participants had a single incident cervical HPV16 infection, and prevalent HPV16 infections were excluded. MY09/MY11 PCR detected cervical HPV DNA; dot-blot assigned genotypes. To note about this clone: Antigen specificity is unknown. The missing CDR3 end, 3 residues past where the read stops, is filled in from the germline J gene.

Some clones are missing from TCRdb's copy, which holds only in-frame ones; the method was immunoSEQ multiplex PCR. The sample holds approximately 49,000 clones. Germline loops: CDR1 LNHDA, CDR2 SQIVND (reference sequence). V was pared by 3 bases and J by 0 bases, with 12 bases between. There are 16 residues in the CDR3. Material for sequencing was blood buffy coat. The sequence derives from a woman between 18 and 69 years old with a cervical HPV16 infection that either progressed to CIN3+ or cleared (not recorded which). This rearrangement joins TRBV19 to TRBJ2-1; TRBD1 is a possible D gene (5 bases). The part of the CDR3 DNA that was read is TGTGCCAGTAGTATTCACAGGCTCAGCTCCTACAATGAG. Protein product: CASSIHRLSSYNE. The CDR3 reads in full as CASSIHRLSSYNEQFF.